This T cell receptor (beta chain) was recovered during a study of blood T cells in healthy people across ages. General study findings and limits: Since the PBMCs were unsorted, naive and antigen-experienced cells could not be conclusively compared. The fall in TCR beta diversity per million T cells was roughly linear with age.

J gave up 8 bases and V 0 bases, and 15 bases lay outside the gene matches. Germline assignment: CDR1 SEHNR and CDR2 FQNEAQ (reference sequence). CDR3 size: 19 residues. Then a second PCR, running roughly 7 to 11 cycles, was carried out with a sample-barcoded 5' primer and a J-beta primer mix. Every cDNA molecule carried a tag from a template-switch adaptor bearing 12 random nucleotides. A single record per CDR3 protein comes from TCRdb applying MiXCR to the 5' RACE reads. The sample lists approximately 730,000 distinct CDR3 sequences; around 40% were seen once. Samples had at least 6 million PBMCs isolated from them. Remarks on this clonotype: Antigen specificity is unknown.

This TCR was recovered from a woman aged 55 to 70 in good health. The sequencing sample was made of blood. This chain joins TRBV7-9 and TRBJ1-4, with 10 bases lining up with TRBD1. The CDR3 coding sequence is TGTGCCAGCAGCTTAGCCTTATCCCCTCCGGGACAGGGGAAAGAAAAACTGTTTTTT. Its protein is CASSLALSPPGQGKEKLFF.